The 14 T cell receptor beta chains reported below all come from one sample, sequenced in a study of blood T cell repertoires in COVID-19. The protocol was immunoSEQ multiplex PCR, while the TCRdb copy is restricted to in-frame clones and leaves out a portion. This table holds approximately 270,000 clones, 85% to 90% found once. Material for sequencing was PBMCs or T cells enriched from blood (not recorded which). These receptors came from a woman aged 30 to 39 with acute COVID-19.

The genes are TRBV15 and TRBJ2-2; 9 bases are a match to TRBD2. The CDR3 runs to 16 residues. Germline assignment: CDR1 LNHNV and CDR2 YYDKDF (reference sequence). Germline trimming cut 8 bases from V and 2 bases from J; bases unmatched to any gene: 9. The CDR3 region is CATRPDSGSNTGELFF. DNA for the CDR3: TGTGCCACCCGCCCCGATAGCGGGAGCAACACCGGGGAGCTGTTTTTT.

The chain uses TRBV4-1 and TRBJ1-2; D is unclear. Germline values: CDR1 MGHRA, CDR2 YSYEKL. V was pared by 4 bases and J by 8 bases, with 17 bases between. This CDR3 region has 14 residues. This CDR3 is CASSPIVRDHGYTF. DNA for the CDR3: TGCGCCAGCAGCCCGATAGTTCGAGATCACGGCTACACCTTC.

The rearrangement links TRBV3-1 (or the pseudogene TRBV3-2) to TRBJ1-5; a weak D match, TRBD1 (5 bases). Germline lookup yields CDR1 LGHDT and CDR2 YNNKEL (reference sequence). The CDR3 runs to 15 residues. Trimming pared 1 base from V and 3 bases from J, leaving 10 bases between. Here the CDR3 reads CASSQGSGFNQPQHF. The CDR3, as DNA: TGTGCCAGCAGCCAAGGATCAGGGTTCAATCAGCCCCAGCATTTT.

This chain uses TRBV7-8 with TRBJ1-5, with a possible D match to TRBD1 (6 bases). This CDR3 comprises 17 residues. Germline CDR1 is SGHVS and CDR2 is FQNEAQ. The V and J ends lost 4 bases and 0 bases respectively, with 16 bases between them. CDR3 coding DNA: TGTGCCAGCAGCTCGTACAGGGTTAGGAGTAGCAATCAGCCCCAGCATTTT. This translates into CASSSYRVRSSNQPQHF.

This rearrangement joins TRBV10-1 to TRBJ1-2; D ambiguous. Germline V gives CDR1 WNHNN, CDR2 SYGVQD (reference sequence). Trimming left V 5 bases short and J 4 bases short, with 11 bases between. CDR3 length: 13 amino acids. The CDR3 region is CASSREPRYGYTF. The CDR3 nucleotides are TGCGCCAGCAGTAGGGAGCCACGCTATGGCTACACCTTC.

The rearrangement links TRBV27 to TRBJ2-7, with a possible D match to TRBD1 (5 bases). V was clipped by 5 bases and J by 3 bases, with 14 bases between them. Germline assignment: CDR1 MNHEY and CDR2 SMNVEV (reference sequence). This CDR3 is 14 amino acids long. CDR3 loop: CASSGRQGFYEQYF. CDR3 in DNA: TGTGCCAGCAGTGGACGTCAGGGTTTCTACGAGCAGTACTTC.

CDR3 bases: TGTGCCAGTACTCGCCTCCGGGCCTCTTGGGGCGAAAAACTGTTTTTT. The encoded protein is CASTRLRASWGEKLFF. This chain joins TRBV19 and TRBJ1-4, with D tentatively TRBD1 (5 bases). The CDR3 totals 16 residues. Trimming removed 7 bases from V and 8 bases from J, with 23 bases in between. CDR1 is LNHDA, CDR2 SQIVND, per germline (reference sequence).

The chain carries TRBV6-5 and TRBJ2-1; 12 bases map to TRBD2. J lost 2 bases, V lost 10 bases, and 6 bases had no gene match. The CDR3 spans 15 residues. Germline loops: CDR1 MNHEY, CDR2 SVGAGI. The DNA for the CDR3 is TGTGCCATTAGACTAGCGGGAGTAGCCTACAATGAGCAGTTCTTC. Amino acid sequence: CAIRLAGVAYNEQFF.

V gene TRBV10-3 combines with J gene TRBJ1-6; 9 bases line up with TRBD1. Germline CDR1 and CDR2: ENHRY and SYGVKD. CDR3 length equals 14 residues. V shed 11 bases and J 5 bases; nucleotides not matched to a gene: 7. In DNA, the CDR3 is TGTGCCTCCGGGACAGGGATGGATAATTCACCCCTCCACTTT. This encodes CASGTGMDNSPLHF.

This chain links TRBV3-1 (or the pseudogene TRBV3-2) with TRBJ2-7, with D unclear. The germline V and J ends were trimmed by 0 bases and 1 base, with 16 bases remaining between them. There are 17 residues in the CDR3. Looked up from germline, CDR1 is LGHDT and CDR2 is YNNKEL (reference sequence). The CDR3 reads CASSQDLKLRWSYEQYF. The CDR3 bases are TGTGCCAGCAGCCAAGATCTCAAGCTCCGCTGGTCCTACGAGCAGTACTTC.

CDR3 loop: CASSPQLFF. CDR3 nucleotides: TGTGCCAGCAGTCCTCAGCTGTTTTTT. The chain joins TRBV27 to TRBJ2-2; D unresolved. This CDR3 is 9 amino acids long. The germline V gene encodes CDR1 MNHEY and CDR2 SMNVEV (reference sequence). V shed 5 bases and J shed 12 bases, with 4 bases lying between them.

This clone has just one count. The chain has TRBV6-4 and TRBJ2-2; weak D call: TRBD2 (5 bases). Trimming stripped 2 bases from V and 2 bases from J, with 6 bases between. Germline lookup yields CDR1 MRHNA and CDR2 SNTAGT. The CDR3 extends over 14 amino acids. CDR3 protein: CASSDGRNTGELFF. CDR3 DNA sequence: TGTGCCAGCAGTGACGGGAGAAACACCGGGGAGCTGTTTTTT.

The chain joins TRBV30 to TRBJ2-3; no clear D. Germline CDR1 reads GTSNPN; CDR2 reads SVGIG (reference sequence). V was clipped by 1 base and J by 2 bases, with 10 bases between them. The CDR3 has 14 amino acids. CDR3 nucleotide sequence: TGTGCCTGGAGTGGGTTAGCATCCACAGATACGCAGTATTTT. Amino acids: CAWSGLASTDTQYF.

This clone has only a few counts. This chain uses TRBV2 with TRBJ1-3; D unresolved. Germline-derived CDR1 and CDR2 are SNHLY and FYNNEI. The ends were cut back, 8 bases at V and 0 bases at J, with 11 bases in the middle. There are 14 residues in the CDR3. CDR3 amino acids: CASESGSSGNTIYF. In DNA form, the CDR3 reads TGTGCCAGCGAGTCTGGGAGCTCTGGAAACACCATATATTTT.